The 19 T cell receptor beta chains presented below share a single source sample, sequenced in a study of blood T cell repertoires in COVID-19. The protocol was immunoSEQ multiplex PCR, while the TCRdb copy is restricted to in-frame clones and leaves out a portion. The table lists about 51,000 clones, more than 70% of them singletons. Sample: peripheral blood. The receptor source for this set is a man aged 80 or over with active COVID-19.

This chain links TRBV19 with TRBJ2-1, with 16 bases matching TRBD2. From germline, CDR1 is LNHDA and CDR2 SQIVND (reference sequence). The CDR3 consists of 16 residues. J was trimmed by 3 bases and V by 7 bases; bases with no gene match: 3. In DNA form, the CDR3 reads TGTGCCAGTATGGGGACTAGCGGGAGGGTCTACAATGAGCAGTTCTTC. This codes for CASMGTSGRVYNEQFF.

The V and J genes are TRBV27 and TRBJ1-5, with D maybe TRBD1 (5 bases). CDR1 and CDR2 (germline): MNHEY, SMNVEV (reference sequence). This CDR3 is built from 15 residues. Trimming stripped 6 bases from V and 0 bases from J, with 12 bases between. This CDR3 is CASRREGLSNQPQHF. The DNA of the CDR3 is TGTGCCAGCAGAAGGGAGGGGCTTAGCAATCAGCCCCAGCATTTT.

The chain carries TRBV19 and TRBJ1-2; TRBD1 aligns across 9 bases. Per germline, CDR1 LNHDA and CDR2 SQIVND (reference sequence). V lost 10 bases to trimming and J lost 5 bases; unmatched junction nucleotides: 11. The CDR3 has 14 amino acids. The CDR3 coding sequence is TGTGCCACCAAAACACAGGGGGCTCGGTATGGCTACACCTTC. This gives the protein CATKTQGARYGYTF.

This clone came up a few times. The chain recombines TRBV4-3 with TRBJ1-1; D possibly corresponds to TRBD1 (5 bases). V lost 5 bases and J 5 bases, leaving 15 bases between the germline ends. Germline V gene sequence: CDR1 LGHNA, CDR2 YSLEER. This CDR3 has 14 residues. The CDR3 reads CASSVTARLTEAFF. Written as DNA, the CDR3 is TGCGCCAGCAGCGTGACAGCCCGCTTAACTGAAGCTTTCTTT.

The V gene is TRBV7-6, the J gene TRBJ2-7, with 7 bases lining up with TRBD2. Trimming at V came to 1 base and at J to 1 base, leaving 1 base not matched to a gene. The germline gives CDR1 SGHVS, CDR2 FNYEAQ. The length of the CDR3 is 14 residues. CDR3 loop: CASSLEAGSYEQYF. CDR3 nucleotides: TGTGCCAGCAGCTTAGAAGCGGGGTCCTACGAGCAGTACTTC.

This chain uses TRBV14 with TRBJ2-7; 9 bases agree with TRBD2. Germline CDR1 is SGHDN and CDR2 is FVKESK. CDR3 size: 16 residues. The J segment lost 2 bases and the V segment lost 0 bases, leaving 5 bases of the junction unmatched. The CDR3 DNA reads TGTGCCAGCAGCCAAGAGGGGCGGGAGGGCCCCTACGAGCAGTACTTC. Translation gives CASSQEGREGPYEQYF.

This clone came up a few times. The chain has TRBV7-2 and TRBJ2-5, with 8 positions matching TRBD1. V was clipped by 2 bases and J by 5 bases; unmatched bases: 4. The CDR3 spans 14 residues. The V gene's germline CDR1 is SGHTA and CDR2 FQGNSA. The CDR3 here is CASSLYRDRETQYF. CDR3 coding DNA: TGTGCCAGCAGCTTATACAGGGACAGGGAGACCCAGTACTTC. Based on the CDR3 plus reference TRBV7-2 and TRBJ2-5, the full variable domain is GAGVSQSPSNKVTEKGKDVELRCDPISGHTALYWYRQSLGQGLEFLIYFQGNSAPDKSGLPSDRFSAERTGGSVSTLTIQRTQQEDSAVYLCASSLYRDRETQYFGPGTRLLVL.

The CDR3 DNA sequence: TGTGCCAGTTCGTCCGGGACTAGCGGCCATAGGAGGGAGACCCAGTACTTC. Translated: CASSSGTSGHRRETQYF. This chain connects TRBV18 to TRBJ2-5; 11 bases are shared with TRBD2. This CDR3 is built from 17 residues. Germline values: CDR1 KGHSH, CDR2 LQKENI. The V segment lost 9 bases and the J segment 5 bases; nucleotides outside the gene matches: 17.

The chain links TRBV7-9 to TRBJ1-4, with D uncertain. The germline V gene encodes CDR1 SEHNR and CDR2 FQNEAQ (reference sequence). The CDR3 contains 14 residues. Trimming took 4 bases from V and 8 from J, leaving 14 bases between them. The CDR3 DNA is TGTGCCAGCAGCTCCGGCGAGGCCGGGGAAAAACTGTTTTTT. Its translation is CASSSGEAGEKLFF.

This clone was seen a few times. The rearrangement links TRBV19 to TRBJ1-2, with a weak D call TRBD1 (5 bases). CDR1 and CDR2 from the germline V gene are LNHDA and SQIVND (reference sequence). Trimming shortened V by 6 bases and J by 2 bases, and 10 bases separated the two germline ends. CDR3 length: 13 amino acids. As DNA, the CDR3 is TGTGCCAGTAGCTTACAGGCGAACTATGGCTACACCTTC. Its translation is CASSLQANYGYTF.

Here the CDR3 reads CASSLLGQGGYEQYF. CDR3 sequence (DNA): TGTGCCAGCAGCTTGCTTGGGCAGGGTGGCTACGAGCAGTACTTC. The chain recombines TRBV5-6 with TRBJ2-7, with D possibly being TRBD1 (5 bases). Trimming took off 1 base at V and 3 bases at J, with 14 bases between the two ends. Germline values: CDR1 SGHDT, CDR2 YYEEEE. CDR3 size: 15 residues.

This chain uses TRBV19 with TRBJ2-3; TRBD2 aligns across 11 bases. Germline assignment: CDR1 LNHDA and CDR2 SQIVND (reference sequence). Trimming took 11 bases from V and 2 from J; bases not matched to a gene: 9. This CDR3 comprises 15 residues. The CDR3 nucleotides read TGTGCCGTGGCTAGCGGGAGGTCTACCACAGATACGCAGTATTTT. Translation gives CAVASGRSTTDTQYF.

J is TRBJ1-5 and V is TRBV3-1 (or the pseudogene TRBV3-2), with 8 positions matching TRBD1. J lost 5 bases, V lost 8 bases, and 11 bases had no gene match. This CDR3 is 15 amino acids long. CDR1 LGHDT and CDR2 YNNKEL come from the germline V gene (reference sequence). This CDR3 reads CASGKTGDSHQPQHF. The CDR3 coding sequence is TGTGCCAGCGGAAAGACAGGGGATTCGCATCAGCCCCAGCATTTT.

The CDR3 DNA follows: TGTGCCAGCAGCTTGGACACTAGATCCTACAATGAGCAGTTCTTC. Residues: CASSLDTRSYNEQFF. This chain joins TRBV5-4 and TRBJ2-1; a weak D match, TRBD2 (5 bases). Germline V lookup: CDR1 SGHNT, CDR2 YYREEE (reference sequence). The germline V and J ends were trimmed by 0 bases and 1 base, with 8 bases remaining between them. This CDR3 is 15 amino acids long. Full variable domain (rest looked up from reference TRBV5-4 and TRBJ2-1): ETGVTQSPTHLIKTRGQQVTLRCSSQSGHNTVSWYQQALGQGPQFIFQYYREEENGRGNFPPRFSGLQFPNYSSELNVNALELDDSALYLCASSLDTRSYNEQFFGPGTRLTVL.

This clone was detected once. The chain has TRBV19 and TRBJ2-7, with TRBD2 matching 11 bases. Germline loops: CDR1 LNHDA, CDR2 SQIVND (reference sequence). This CDR3 is 17 amino acids long. After removal of 5 bases from V and 3 bases from J, the junction contained 12 bases not matched to a gene. The CDR3 is CASSPTPAGTSGYEQYF. The CDR3 bases are TGTGCCAGTAGTCCGACCCCCGCCGGGACTAGCGGCTACGAGCAGTACTTC.

The chain recombines TRBV7-2 with TRBJ2-2; 11 nucleotides agree with TRBD2. The CDR3 loop spans 18 amino acids. The ends lost 6 bases at V and 2 bases at J; junction bases unmatched: 11. Germline-derived CDR1 and CDR2 are SGHTA and FQGNSA. DNA of the CDR3: TGTGCCAGCAGGAGTCCTCCGGGACTAGCGGTAAACACCGGGGAGCTGTTTTTT. Its translation: CASRSPPGLAVNTGELFF.

The CDR3 spells CATSRDVQAGNTIYF. The CDR3 coding sequence is TGTGCCACCAGCAGAGATGTTCAGGCTGGAAACACCATATATTTT. The rearrangement joins TRBV15 to TRBJ1-3; D is uncertain. Germline CDR1 LNHNV, CDR2 YYDKDF (reference sequence). The CDR3 runs to 15 residues. Trimming left V 0 bases short and J 2 bases short, with 8 bases between.

CDR3 coding DNA: TGTGCCACCAGCCCTATTGGGGGAGGAGCGGAACAGGGGCCGGGTAATGAGCAGTTCTTC. Translation: CATSPIGGGAEQGPGNEQFF. J is TRBJ2-1 and V is TRBV24-1, with D maybe TRBD1 (7 bases). The V gene's germline CDR1 is KGHDR and CDR2 SFDVKD. The CDR3 length is 20 residues. V was clipped by 7 bases and J by 7 bases, with 34 bases between them.

This sequence joins TRBV6-5 and TRBJ2-1; D call uncertain. This CDR3 is 15 amino acids long. CDR1 is MNHEY, CDR2 SVGAGI, per germline. V lost 6 bases and J lost 0, with 12 bases in between. CDR3 in DNA: TGTGCCAGCAGCCCCACCCTGGCCTCCTACAATGAGCAGTTCTTC. As protein: CASSPTLASYNEQFF.